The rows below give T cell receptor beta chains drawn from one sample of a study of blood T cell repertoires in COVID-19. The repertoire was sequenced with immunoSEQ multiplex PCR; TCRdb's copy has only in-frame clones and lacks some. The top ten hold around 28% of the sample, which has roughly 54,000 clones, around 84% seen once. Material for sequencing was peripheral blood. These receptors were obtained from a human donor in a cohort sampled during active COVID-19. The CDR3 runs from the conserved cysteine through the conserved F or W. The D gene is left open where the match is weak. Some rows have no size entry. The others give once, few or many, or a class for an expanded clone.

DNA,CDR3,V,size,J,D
TGTGCCAGCAGGCGGAAGGTCTCCTACGAGCAGTACTTC,CASRRKVSYEQYF,TRBV27,-,TRBJ2-7,-
TGTGCCAGCAGTTTGGGGGGAACAGTTGATGGCTACACCTTC,CASSLGGTVDGYTF,TRBV28,-,TRBJ1-2,-
TGTGCCAGCAGAAATGGACAGGCGACCTCCACAGATACGCAGTATTTT,CASRNGQATSTDTQYF,TRBV5-4,-,TRBJ2-3,TRBD1
TGTGCCAGCAGCCCTGAGGGCCGGGGTTACAATGAGCAGTTCTTC,CASSPEGRGYNEQFF,TRBV11-3,-,TRBJ2-1,-
TGTGCCAGCAGCAAGGCAGGGGAAAAACTGTTTTTT,CASSKAGEKLFF,TRBV6-5,-,TRBJ1-4,-
TGCAGCGTTGAAGATCAGGGGAACCCCTACGAGCAGTACTTC,CSVEDQGNPYEQYF,TRBV29-1,-,TRBJ2-7,-
TGCGCCAGCAGAAGTCAGGGGAGCCAAGAGACCCAGTACTTC,CASRSQGSQETQYF,TRBV5-1,-,TRBJ2-5,-
TGTGCCAGCAGCTTGTTATCAGGGGTGGGTGAGCAGTTCTTC,CASSLLSGVGEQFF,TRBV11-1,-,TRBJ2-1,-
TGTGCCAGCAGCATCACACAGGGTTCGTCCTACAATGAGCAGTTCTTC,CASSITQGSSYNEQFF,TRBV4-2,once,TRBJ2-1,-
TGCAGCGCTGAAGGGACAGGGGCCCACGAGCAGTACTTC,CSAEGTGAHEQYF,TRBV29-1,-,TRBJ2-7,TRBD1
TGTGCCAGCAGTTCACCGGGACAGCAAAGCTCCTACGAGCAGTACTTC,CASSSPGQQSSYEQYF,TRBV28,-,TRBJ2-7,TRBD1
TGTGCCAGCTCACTACTGACAGGGTCTGGAAACACCATATATTTT,CASSLLTGSGNTIYF,TRBV18,once,TRBJ1-3,TRBD1
TGCGCCAGCAGCGCGCAGGGGGATAACACTGAAGCTTTCTTT,CASSAQGDNTEAFF,TRBV5-1,-,TRBJ1-1,TRBD1
TGTGCCAGTAAGGACAGTCTAGCGGGGAATCAGCCCCAGCATTTT,CASKDSLAGNQPQHF,TRBV28,-,TRBJ1-5,-
TGTGCCAGCAGCCCCGGGGGGTTGGGCGAGCAGTACTTC,CASSPGGLGEQYF,TRBV7-2,-,TRBJ2-7,TRBD2
TGCGCCAGCAGCGTCGGACTAGCGGGTGAAGAGCAGTACTTC,CASSVGLAGEEQYF,TRBV5-1,-,TRBJ2-7,TRBD2
TGTGCCAGCAGCTTACTAGATCGGGGCTACACCTTC,CASSLLDRGYTF,TRBV7-9,-,TRBJ1-2,-
TGTGCCAGCAGGCGCCGGGGGGGGCGTAGCTACGAGCAGTACTTC,CASRRRGGRSYEQYF,TRBV3-1/TRBV3-2,-,TRBJ2-7,TRBD2
TGCGCCAGCAGCACCGGCCCCCGACAGGCCCCCTACTCCTACGAGCAGTACTTC,CASSTGPRQAPYSYEQYF,TRBV5-1,-,TRBJ2-7,-
TGTGCCAGTAGTACCCCAGGGTTACGGGGCTACACCTTC,CASSTPGLRGYTF,TRBV19,-,TRBJ1-2,-
TGTGCCAGCAGTTTATTGGGGGCTGGGGATGAAAAACTGTTTTTT,CASSLLGAGDEKLFF,TRBV27,-,TRBJ1-4,-
TGTGCCAGCAGACTCACTGGTCTCTCCTACGAGCAGTACTTC,CASRLTGLSYEQYF,TRBV6-5,-,TRBJ2-7,-
TGTGCCAGCAGCTCTAATGGGGGCTGGGAAGAGACCCAGTACTTC,CASSSNGGWEETQYF,TRBV7-3,-,TRBJ2-5,-
TGTGCCAGTGACGGAGGCTCCTACGAGCAGTACTTC,CASDGGSYEQYF,TRBV7-9,-,TRBJ2-7,-
TGTGCCAGCCGGACAGACCGAAATCAGCCCCAGCATTTT,CASRTDRNQPQHF,TRBV19,-,TRBJ1-5,-